This T cell receptor beta chain is from a study of T cells after yellow fever vaccination. Study at large: SMART-Seq v4 Ultra Low Input prepared the low-cell-number fractions.

On this clonotype itself: The antigen remains undetermined.

General study points: Post-booster samples contained most primary-vaccination clones (around 96% CD4, about 90% CD8).

Germline CDR1 is KGHSH and CDR2 is LQKENI. The CDR3 is 16 residues long. J lost 5 bases, V lost 3 bases, and 8 bases had no gene match. TCR cDNA was made by 5'RACE template switching, adding a universal primer site and UMIs. One entry per CDR3 protein results from TCRdb running MiXCR on the 5' RACE reads. The table records about 320,000 distinct CDR3 sequences, around 4.5% of them present only once. The chain couples TRBV18 to TRBJ2-1; 9 bases map to TRBD2. Here the sequenced sample was PBMCs, taken 15 days after the yellow fever booster vaccination. The receptor was derived from a young man who received the YFV17D yellow fever vaccine. CDR3 sequence: CASSPTQRGADNEQFF. The CDR3, as DNA: TGTGCCAGCTCACCCACCCAGCGGGGGGCGGACAATGAGCAGTTCTTC.